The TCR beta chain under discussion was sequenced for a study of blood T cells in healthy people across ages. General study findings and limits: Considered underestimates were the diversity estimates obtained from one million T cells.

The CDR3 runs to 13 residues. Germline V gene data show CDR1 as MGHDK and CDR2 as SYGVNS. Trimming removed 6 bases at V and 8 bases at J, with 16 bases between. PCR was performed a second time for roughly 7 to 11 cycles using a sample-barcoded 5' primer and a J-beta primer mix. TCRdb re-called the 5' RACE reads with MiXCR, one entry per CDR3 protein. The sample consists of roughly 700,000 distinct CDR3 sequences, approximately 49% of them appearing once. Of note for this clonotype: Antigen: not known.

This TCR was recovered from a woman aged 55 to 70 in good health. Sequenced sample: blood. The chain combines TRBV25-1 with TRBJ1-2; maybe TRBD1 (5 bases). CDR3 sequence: CASSRGPGGGYTF. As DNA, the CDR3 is TGTGCCAGCAGCCGGGGCCCGGGCGGGGGCTACACCTTC.